Following are 3 T cell receptor beta chains from one sample sequenced in a study of blood T cell repertoires in COVID-19. TCRdb's copy holds only in-frame clones and misses some; the assay was immunoSEQ multiplex PCR. The data contain about 95,000 clones, 75% to 90% of them singletons. Input material: peripheral blood. The origin of the receptors is a man aged 55 to 70 with COVID-19, enrolled during active disease.

The chain uses TRBV6-1 and TRBJ2-3; a weak D match, TRBD2 (5 bases). The V end was cut by 4 bases, the J end by 0 bases, with 17 bases between. Germline V lookup: CDR1 MNHNS, CDR2 SASEGT. CDR3 length: 17 residues. The CDR3 spells CASSVRAKSLSTDTQYF. DNA for the CDR3: TGTGCCAGCAGTGTGAGGGCTAAATCCCTGAGCACAGATACGCAGTATTTT.

The chain links TRBV6-5 to TRBJ2-2; D perhaps matches TRBD2 (6 bases). Germline V gene data show CDR1 as MNHEY and CDR2 as SVGAGI. V lost 11 bases, J lost 7 bases, and 23 bases lay in between. This CDR3 is built from 15 residues. CDR3: CAAGEAGSRIGELFF. The CDR3 nucleotides read TGTGCCGCCGGCGAGGCCGGGAGTCGGATCGGGGAGCTGTTTTTT.

The chain has TRBV5-4 and TRBJ2-3, with 12 positions matching TRBD2. The CDR3 is 16 residues long. Germline CDR1 is SGHNT and CDR2 is YYREEE (reference sequence). Trimming cost V 3 bases and J 5 bases; bases outside gene matches: 7. The CDR3 protein is CASSSGLAGWGDTQYF. The CDR3 DNA reads as TGTGCCAGCAGCTCCGGACTAGCGGGATGGGGAGATACGCAGTATTTT.